The 3 T cell receptor beta chains below all came from one sample that was sequenced in a study of immune reconstitution after stem cell transplant in scleroderma. MiXCR, applied by TCRdb to the RT-PCR reads, yields one record per CDR3 protein. Among more than 4,500 distinct CDR3 sequences listed, 7.5% to 8.5% were seen once. The specimen was taken before or after autologous hematopoietic stem cell transplantation (not recorded which). These TCRs come from a male donor with systemic sclerosis.

This clonotype has a handful of counts. CDR3 in amino acids: CSARGAYSRVETQYF. The DNA of the CDR3 is TGCAGTGCTCGAGGGGCTTACTCGAGGGTGGAGACCCAGTACTTC. The chain couples TRBV20-1 to TRBJ2-5; D assignment may be TRBD1 or TRBD2 (5 bases each). Germline loops: CDR1 DFQATT, CDR2 SNEGSKA (reference sequence). The CDR3 totals 15 residues. Trimming cost V 5 bases and J 5 bases, with 21 bases left between them.

This clonotype came up a few times. J is TRBJ2-3 and V is TRBV20-1, with no clear D. The V gene lost 0 bases and the J gene lost 0 bases, with 13 bases spanning the gap. From germline, CDR1 is DFQATT and CDR2 SNEGSKA (reference sequence). This CDR3 spans 16 amino acids. The CDR3 here is CSARDSRGGSTDTQYF. The CDR3 coding sequence is TGCAGTGCTAGAGATAGTAGAGGCGGAAGCACAGATACGCAGTATTTT.

The rearrangement uses TRBV20-1 and TRBJ2-7, with 7 nucleotides matching TRBD1. Germline lookup yields CDR1 DFQATT and CDR2 SNEGSKA (reference sequence). This CDR3 is built from 13 residues. The V segment lost 5 bases and the J segment 4 bases; nucleotides outside the gene matches: 8. The CDR3 is CSAPRRDRYEQYF. CDR3 coding DNA: TGCAGTGCTCCTCGCCGGGACAGATACGAGCAGTACTTC.